This T cell receptor beta chain came from a study of blood T cells in healthy people across ages. The germline CDR1 and CDR2 sequences are SGHTA and FQGNSA. V dropped 1 base and J dropped 1 base, with 7 bases sitting between them. The CDR3 length is 14 residues. A sample-barcoded 5' primer and a J-beta primer mix were used in a second PCR of about 7 to 12 cycles. Each single sample gave us at least 2.5 million CDR3-containing paired-end reads. TCRdb itself ran the 5' RACE reads through MiXCR, one entry per CDR3 protein. The sample gives approximately 320,000 distinct CDR3 sequences, roughly 29% of which show up once; around 30% is in the top ten. Samples each yielded at least 5 micrograms of total RNA. Findings of the study overall: PBMCs left unsorted prevented a conclusive naive versus antigen-experienced comparison.

Turning to this clonotype: The target antigen is unknown.

The V and J genes are TRBV7-2 and TRBJ1-1, with D hard to call. Source material: blood. The clonotype comes from a woman aged 70-85 years in good health. The CDR3 DNA reads TGTGCCAGCAGCTTAGAGGCAAGGAACACTGAAGCTTTCTTT. Its protein is CASSLEARNTEAFF.